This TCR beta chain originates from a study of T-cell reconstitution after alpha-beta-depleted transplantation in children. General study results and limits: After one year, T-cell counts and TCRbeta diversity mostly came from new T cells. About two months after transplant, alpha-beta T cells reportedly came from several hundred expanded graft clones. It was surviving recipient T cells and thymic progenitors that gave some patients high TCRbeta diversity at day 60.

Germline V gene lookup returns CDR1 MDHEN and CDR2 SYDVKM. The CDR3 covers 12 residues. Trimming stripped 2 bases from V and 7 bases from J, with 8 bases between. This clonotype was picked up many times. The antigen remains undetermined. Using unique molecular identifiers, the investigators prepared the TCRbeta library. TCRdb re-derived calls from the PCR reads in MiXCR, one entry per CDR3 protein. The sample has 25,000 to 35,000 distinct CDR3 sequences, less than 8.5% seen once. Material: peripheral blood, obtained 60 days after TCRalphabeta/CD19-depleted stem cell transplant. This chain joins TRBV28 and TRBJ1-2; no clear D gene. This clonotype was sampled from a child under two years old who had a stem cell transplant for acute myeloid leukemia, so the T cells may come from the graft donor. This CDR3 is CASSLEELGYTF. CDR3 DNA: TGTGCCAGCAGTTTAGAGGAGCTTGGCTACACCTTC.